This note documents a single TCR beta chain sequence. Its specificity is unknown. All of the donors were Caucasians in good health. With V trimmed by 5 bases and J by 5 bases, 8 bases remained unmatched. CDR1 and CDR2 from the germline V gene are SGHTA and FQGNSA. The CDR3 consists of 15 residues. This sample is part of a study of identical twins. Study results and limitations: In cord blood, abundant beta clonotypes had fewer insertions; memory showed no trend.

cDNA molecules carried unique molecular identifiers, and template switching added a universal primer site. TCRdb reprocessed the 5' RACE reads with MiXCR, giving one entry per CDR3 protein. The repertoire holds around 480,000 distinct CDR3 sequences, with more than 13% as singletons. The sample was also reused in another study, on yellow fever vaccine responses in identical twins.

This sequence joins TRBV7-2 and TRBJ2-5; 10 nucleotides line up with TRBD2. The sample comprised CD4+ T cells sorted from blood. The sequence derives from a woman aged 18-29 years in good health. Here the CDR3 reads CASSPSGGSWETQYF. DNA for the CDR3: TGTGCCAGCAGCCCTAGCGGGGGAAGCTGGGAGACCCAGTACTTC.